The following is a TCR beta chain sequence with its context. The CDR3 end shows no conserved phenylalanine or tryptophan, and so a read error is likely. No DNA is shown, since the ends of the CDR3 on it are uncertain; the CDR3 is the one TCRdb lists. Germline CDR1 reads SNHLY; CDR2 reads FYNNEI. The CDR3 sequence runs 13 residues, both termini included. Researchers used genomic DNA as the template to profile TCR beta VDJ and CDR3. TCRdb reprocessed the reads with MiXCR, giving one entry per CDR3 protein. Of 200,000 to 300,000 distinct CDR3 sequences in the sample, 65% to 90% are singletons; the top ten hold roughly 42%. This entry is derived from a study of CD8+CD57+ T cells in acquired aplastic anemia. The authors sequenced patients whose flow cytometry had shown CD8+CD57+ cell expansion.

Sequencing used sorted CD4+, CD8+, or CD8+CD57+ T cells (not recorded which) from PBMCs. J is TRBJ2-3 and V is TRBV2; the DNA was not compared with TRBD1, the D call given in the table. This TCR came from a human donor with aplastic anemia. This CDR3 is CASGDGYRNPPQH.